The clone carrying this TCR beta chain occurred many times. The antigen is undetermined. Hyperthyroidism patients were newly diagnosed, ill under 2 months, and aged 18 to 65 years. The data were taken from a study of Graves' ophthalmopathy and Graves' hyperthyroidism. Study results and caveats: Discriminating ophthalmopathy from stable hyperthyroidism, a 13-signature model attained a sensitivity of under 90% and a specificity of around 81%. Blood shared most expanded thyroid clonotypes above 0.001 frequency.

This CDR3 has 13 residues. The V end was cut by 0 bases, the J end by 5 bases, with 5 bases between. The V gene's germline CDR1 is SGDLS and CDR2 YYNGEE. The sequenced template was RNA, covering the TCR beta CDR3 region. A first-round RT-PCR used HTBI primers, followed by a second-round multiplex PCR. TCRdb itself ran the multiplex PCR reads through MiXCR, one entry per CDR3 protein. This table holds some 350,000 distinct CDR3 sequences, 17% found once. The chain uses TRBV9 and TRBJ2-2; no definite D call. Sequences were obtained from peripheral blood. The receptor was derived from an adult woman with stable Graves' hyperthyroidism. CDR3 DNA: TGTGCCAGCAGCGTAGAGGGAACCGGGGAGCTGTTTTTT. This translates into CASSVEGTGELFF.